These 26 T cell receptor beta chains share one sample of origin, sequenced in a study of T and B cells in COVID-19 patients. BIOMED2 TRB-A/B primer pools were used in multiplex TRB PCR. MiXCR was run by TCRdb on the multiplex PCR reads, yielding one entry per CDR3 protein. The repertoire holds several thousand distinct CDR3 sequences, with 25% to 35% as singletons. TRB was amplified from about 260-540 ng of blood genomic DNA. Material: blood. The source is a human donor with active COVID-19. The donor label of this sample is uncertain.

Comment on this clonotype: A much more abundant neighbour one base away suggests this may be a read error. A read error is likely, as this CDR3 ends without the conserved phenylalanine or tryptophan. This sequence joins TRBV5-5 and TRBJ2-1; 9 bases fit TRBD2. Unmatched junction bases numbered 1, after V lost 0 bases and J lost 0 bases. This CDR3 has 16 amino acids. Germline-derived CDR1 and CDR2 are SGHKS and YYEKEE (reference sequence). CDR3 sequence (DNA): TGTGCCAGCAGCTTGGCGACTAGCGGCTCCTACAATGAGCAGTTCTTA. It translates to CASSLATSGSYNEQFL.

The chain uses TRBV6-5 and TRBJ1-2; D is uncertain. CDR1 and CDR2 (germline): MNHEY, SVGAGI. The CDR3 is 14 amino acids. The V gene lost 6 bases and the J gene lost 2 bases, with 13 bases spanning the gap. CDR3 region: CASSSGSPNYGYTF. CDR3 nucleotide sequence: TGTGCCAGCAGCTCCGGGAGCCCCAACTATGGCTACACCTTC.

The chain links TRBV12-3 or TRBV12-4 to TRBJ2-7, with 8 bases fitting TRBD2. V was pared by 7 bases and J by 1 base, with 15 bases of the junction left unmatched. The CDR3 is made up of 17 amino acids. In DNA, the CDR3 is TGTGCCAGCACCGCGCTGGGCGGGGGGACGGGGTCCTACGAGCAGTACTTC. Translation gives CASTALGGGTGSYEQYF.

The chain carries TRBV12-3 or TRBV12-4 and TRBJ2-5; unclear D gene. V lost 1 base to trimming and J lost 5 bases, with 14 bases between them. This CDR3 has 15 amino acids. CDR3 nucleotide sequence: TGTGCCAGCAGTTTAGGGGTCCTACTTCAGGAGACCCAGTACTTC. It is translated as CASSLGVLLQETQYF.

The genes are TRBV11-1 and TRBJ2-3; 9 bases align to TRBD2. The V gene's germline CDR1 is SGHAT and CDR2 FQDESV (reference sequence). The V gene end was trimmed by 6 bases and the J gene end by 4 bases; junction bases not matched to a gene: 5. The CDR3 contains 14 residues. The CDR3 here is CASSRSGRADTQYF. The CDR3 nucleotides read TGTGCCAGCAGTCGTAGCGGGAGAGCAGATACGCAGTATTTT.

This clonotype is categorized as medium-sized. The chain joins TRBV27 to TRBJ2-1, with a weak D call TRBD2 (5 bases). Trimming left V 2 bases short and J 2 bases short, with 16 bases between. The CDR3 is made up of 17 amino acids. CDR1 and CDR2 (germline): MNHEY, SMNVEV (reference sequence). This CDR3 reads CASSLLAGVAPYNEQFF. The DNA of the CDR3 is TGTGCCAGCAGTTTACTCGCGGGTGTGGCTCCCTACAATGAGCAGTTCTTC.

This rearrangement joins TRBV20-1 to TRBJ1-5; maybe TRBD1 (6 bases). The CDR3 consists of 13 residues. The ends were cut back, 2 bases at V and 4 bases at J, with 9 bases in the middle. Germline V gives CDR1 DFQATT, CDR2 SNEGSKA (reference sequence). The CDR3 loop reads CSARPDSNQPQHF. CDR3 DNA sequence: TGCAGTGCTAGACCGGACAGTAATCAGCCCCAGCATTTT.

The rearrangement links TRBV5-8 to TRBJ1-6; D is perhaps TRBD1 (5 bases). CDR3 length equals 15 residues. Trimming pared 0 bases from V and 9 bases from J, leaving 13 bases between. The V gene's germline CDR1 is SGHTS and CDR2 YDEGEE. The CDR3 region has the DNA TGTGCCAGCAGCTTGGAGCCCCTGGGGGGTTCACCCCTCCACTTT. It specifies CASSLEPLGGSPLHF.

The chain links TRBV6-1 to TRBJ2-1; the D is unclear. Deletions cut 7 bases from V and 9 bases from J, with 13 bases between. Germline V gives CDR1 MNHNS, CDR2 SASEGT. The CDR3 is 12 amino acids. The CDR3 DNA is TGTGCCAGCACGGACGTCATGGCTGAGCAGTTCTTC. Its translation is CASTDVMAEQFF.

This chain links TRBV24-1 with TRBJ2-2, with TRBD1 matching 9 bases. Trimming removed 5 bases from V and 7 bases from J; junction bases left unmatched: 10. The CDR3 runs 16 residues. Germline loops: CDR1 KGHDR, CDR2 SFDVKD. The CDR3 region has the DNA TGTGCCACCAGTGTCATAGACAGGGGGAAAGGCGGGGAGCTGTTTTTT. Protein: CATSVIDRGKGGELFF.

This clonotype is medium-sized in the sample. This chain connects TRBV18 to TRBJ2-3, with 7 bases identical to TRBD1. The CDR3 covers 15 residues. From germline, CDR1 is KGHSH and CDR2 LQKENI. V was pared by 3 bases and J by 1 base, with 4 bases of the junction left unmatched. CDR3 region: CASSPLGQGTDTQYF. DNA for the CDR3: TGTGCCAGCTCACCTCTTGGACAGGGCACAGATACGCAGTATTTT.

This clonotype has more than one count but fewer than ten. The chain has TRBV15 and TRBJ1-2; tentatively, D is TRBD1 (6 bases). The V end was cut by 0 bases, the J end by 2 bases, with 13 bases between. Germline CDR1 reads LNHNV; CDR2 reads YYDKDF (reference sequence). This CDR3 comprises 16 residues. The CDR3: CATSREGQGKNYGYTF. CDR3 coding DNA: TGTGCCACCAGCAGAGAGGGGCAGGGGAAAAACTATGGCTACACCTTC.

A word on this clonotype: Without the conserved terminal phenylalanine or tryptophan, this CDR3 likely stems from a read error. This chain joins TRBV30 and TRBJ1-1; possibly TRBD1 for D (5 bases). Germline CDR1 is GTSNPN and CDR2 is SVGIG (reference sequence). The CDR3 loop spans 14 amino acids. The V end was cut by 4 bases, the J end by 8 bases, with 20 bases between. The CDR3 nucleotides are TGTGCCTGGACCCTGGGAGGTCCGACAGTGGAAGCTTTCTAT. The encoded protein is CAWTLGGPTVEAFY.

By share of the sample, this clonotype is medium-sized (0.01 to 0.1%). The chain employs TRBV7-2 and TRBJ2-1; TRBD1 aligns across 7 bases. Germline V gene lookup returns CDR1 SGHTA and CDR2 FQGNSA. The V gene end was trimmed by 5 bases and the J gene end by 9 bases; junction bases not matched to a gene: 16. The CDR3 has 16 residues. The CDR3 coding sequence is TGTGCCAGCAGCCAGACAGGGAAGAAGGCACGGGGTGAGCAGTTCTTC. The encoded protein is CASSQTGKKARGEQFF. The variable domain in full, completed from reference TRBV7-2 and TRBJ2-1, reads GAGVSQSPSNKVTEKGKDVELRCDPISGHTALYWYRQSLGQGLEFLIYFQGNSAPDKSGLPSDRFSAERTGGSVSTLTIQRTQQEDSAVYLCASSQTGKKARGEQFFGPGTRLTVL.

This clonotype is judged medium-sized. The rearrangement links TRBV19 to TRBJ1-6, with 7 nucleotides matching TRBD1. This CDR3 has 15 amino acids. V lost 5 bases and J lost 0; bases outside the gene matches: 1. Germline CDR1 reads LNHDA; CDR2 reads SQIVND (reference sequence). The CDR3 DNA reads as TGTGCCAGTAGTGCAGGGGGCTCCTATAATTCACCCCTCCACTTT. This sequence encodes CASSAGGSYNSPLHF.

This clonotype has more than one count but fewer than ten. The CDR3 nucleotides read TGCGCCAGCAGCTTGGCGAGCGGGGGGGGTGAAAAACTGTTTTTT. Protein: CASSLASGGGEKLFF. This chain uses TRBV5-1 with TRBJ1-4; possible D gene TRBD1, 5 bases. This CDR3 has 15 amino acids. Germline V gives CDR1 SGHRS, CDR2 YFSETQ. The V end lost 0 bases, the J end lost 7 bases, and 13 bases lay between the germline ends. The full variable domain, with the rest looked up from reference TRBV5-1 and TRBJ1-4, is KAGVTQTPRYLIKTRGQQVTLSCSPISGHRSVSWYQQTPGQGLQFLFEYFSETQRNKGNFPGRFSGRQFSNSRSEMNVSTLELGDSALYLCASSLASGGGEKLFFGSGTQLSVL.

Concerning this clonotype: A much bigger clone sits one base away, suggesting this may be a read error. V is TRBV5-5 and J is TRBJ2-7; D possibly corresponds to TRBD1 (5 bases). This CDR3 has 17 residues. The germline CDR1 and CDR2 sequences are SGHKS and YYEKEE (reference sequence). V dropped 0 bases and J dropped 4 bases, with 20 bases sitting between them. Here the CDR3 reads CASSLDSGFLLTYEQYF. CDR3 in DNA: TGTGCCAGCAGCTTGGACTCAGGGTTCTTACTTACTTACGAGCAGTACTTC.

The V gene is TRBV11-2, the J gene TRBJ2-7; 11 bases map to TRBD2. Germline CDR1 and CDR2: SGHAT and FQNNGV. Germline trimming cut 5 bases from V and 4 bases from J; bases unmatched to any gene: 7. The length of the CDR3 is 15 residues. In DNA form, the CDR3 reads TGTGCCAGCAGCCCAATAGCGGGGGGGGGTTACGAGCAGTACTTC. Translating gives CASSPIAGGGYEQYF. Filled out from reference TRBV11-2 and TRBJ2-7, the complete variable domain reads EAGVAQSPRYKIIEKRQSVAFWCNPISGHATLYWYQQILGQGPKLLIQFQNNGVVDDSQLPKDRFSAERLKGVDSTLKIQPAKLEDSAVYLCASSPIAGGGYEQYFGPGTRLTVT.

This clonotype was recorded only once. The chain recombines TRBV7-9 with TRBJ1-4, with 8 bases identical to TRBD1. Looked up from germline, CDR1 is SEHNR and CDR2 is FQNEAQ (reference sequence). The length of the CDR3 is 15 residues. The junction had 8 bases not matched to a gene; V was cut back by 5 bases and J by 6 bases. The CDR3 protein is CASSPWTGWDEKLFF. The CDR3 nucleotides are TGTGCCAGCAGCCCGTGGACAGGGTGGGATGAAAAACTGTTTTTT.

This clonotype is labeled medium-sized. V is TRBV29-1 and J is TRBJ1-6; no reliable D call. The germline gives CDR1 SQVTM, CDR2 ANQGSEA. V lost 5 bases, J lost 5 bases, and 16 bases lay in between. The CDR3 totals 15 residues. The CDR3 region is CSVYFSGENNSPLHF. The CDR3 nucleotides read TGCAGCGTTTATTTTAGCGGGGAAAATAATTCACCCCTCCACTTT.

The chain carries TRBV7-6 and TRBJ2-2, with D tentatively TRBD2 (6 bases). Germline loops: CDR1 SGHVS, CDR2 FNYEAQ. The CDR3 has 16 amino acids. Trimming removed 1 base at V and 0 bases at J, with 9 bases between. For the CDR3, the DNA is TGTGCCAGCAGCTTAGGCGGGAACGCGAACACCGGGGAGCTGTTTTTT. Translation gives CASSLGGNANTGELFF.

By frequency in the sample, this clonotype is medium-sized. The chain carries TRBV5-5 and TRBJ2-7, with D possibly being TRBD1 (6 bases). This CDR3 is 17 amino acids long. CDR1 and CDR2 from the germline V gene are SGHKS and YYEKEE (reference sequence). V was clipped by 0 bases and J by 4 bases, with 20 bases between them. CDR3 bases: TGTGCCAGCAGCTTGGACTCAGGGGTCTTACTTACTTACGAGCAGTACTTC. As protein: CASSLDSGVLLTYEQYF.

This clonotype is judged medium-sized. The V call is TRBV5-6, the J call TRBJ2-1; perhaps D is TRBD1 or TRBD2 (5 bases each). This CDR3 spans 15 amino acids. Germline CDR1 and CDR2: SGHDT and YYEEEE. Trimming took 0 bases from V and 6 from J, leaving 13 bases between them. The CDR3 DNA follows: TGTGCCAGCAGCTTGGTTACACGGGACCGCAATGAGCAGTTCTTC. It codes for CASSLVTRDRNEQFF.

The chain couples TRBV5-4 to TRBJ1-1, with TRBD1 as a possible D gene (6 bases). This CDR3 region has 14 residues. Germline values: CDR1 SGHNT, CDR2 YYREEE (reference sequence). Trimming pared 0 bases from V and 3 bases from J, leaving 9 bases between. CDR3 protein: CASSLDRVDTEAFF. The DNA of the CDR3 is TGTGCCAGCAGCTTGGACAGGGTAGACACTGAAGCTTTCTTT.

By share, this clonotype ranks as medium-sized. The chain employs TRBV19 and TRBJ1-2; a weak D match, TRBD1 (5 bases). The length of the CDR3 is 11 residues. Germline V lookup: CDR1 LNHDA, CDR2 SQIVND (reference sequence). V lost 4 bases to trimming and J lost 7 bases, with 7 bases between them. CDR3 sequence reads: CASSSRGGYTF. The CDR3 bases are TGTGCCAGTAGTAGTAGGGGTGGCTACACCTTC.

V and J are TRBV6-5 and TRBJ1-5, with TRBD1 as a possible D gene (5 bases). The V gene's germline CDR1 is MNHEY and CDR2 SVGAGI. This CDR3 has 15 amino acids. Trimming shortened V by 6 bases and J by 7 bases, and 19 bases separated the two germline ends. CDR3 nucleotide sequence: TGTGCCAGCAGCCCTCGGTTGGGGGTCAGACAGCCCCAGCATTTT. It translates to CASSPRLGVRQPQHF.